The 14 T cell receptor beta chains listed next were all sequenced from one sample in a study of T cell responses to AZD1222 COVID-19 vaccine. Profiled with immunoSEQ multiplex PCR; TCRdb holds only in-frame clones, not every one. Of around 78,000 clones in the sample, 75% to 95% were seen once. Sequenced here: peripheral blood, sampled on day 0 of MenACWY control vaccination. The receptors here all came from an adult in good health.

V is TRBV19 and J is TRBJ1-1, with D possibly being TRBD1 (6 bases). In germline, CDR1 is LNHDA, CDR2 SQIVND (reference sequence). The CDR3 loop spans 15 amino acids. V lost 8 bases, J lost 1 base, and 17 bases lay in between. In DNA form, the CDR3 reads TGTGCCAGTGCAAGCGGGACGGGGGCGAACACTGAAGCTTTCTTT. It specifies CASASGTGANTEAFF.

The chain employs TRBV10-2 and TRBJ2-7, with 8 bases that match TRBD1. The V gene's germline CDR1 is WSHSY and CDR2 SAAADI. The CDR3 length is 13 residues. V was pared by 7 bases and J by 2 bases, with 4 bases of the junction left unmatched. CDR3 in DNA: TGCGCCAGCAAAAGGACAGGGACCTACGAGCAGTACTTC. Its protein is CASKRTGTYEQYF.

The V gene is TRBV5-1, the J gene TRBJ1-1; maybe TRBD1 (5 bases). Germline V CDR1 and CDR2: SGHRS, YFSETQ. CDR3 length equals 14 residues. V was pared by 4 bases and J by 1 base, with 11 bases between. The CDR3 DNA sequence: TGCGCCAGCAGCCCGGGGCCGGCGAACACTGAAGCTTTCTTT. Amino acid sequence: CASSPGPANTEAFF. Full variable domain (missing parts from reference TRBV5-1 and TRBJ1-1): KAGVTQTPRYLIKTRGQQVTLSCSPISGHRSVSWYQQTPGQGLQFLFEYFSETQRNKGNFPGRFSGRQFSNSRSEMNVSTLELGDSALYLCASSPGPANTEAFFGQGTRLTVV.

The V gene is TRBV28, the J gene TRBJ1-2; 7 bases line up with TRBD1. The germline gives CDR1 MDHEN, CDR2 SYDVKM. The CDR3 loop spans 13 amino acids. J gave up 4 bases and V 9 bases, and 8 bases lay outside the gene matches. The CDR3 DNA is TGTGCCAGTCAACAGGGGATCGGCTATGGCTACACCTTC. Its translation: CASQQGIGYGYTF.

A few counts support this clone. V gene TRBV27 combines with J gene TRBJ2-1; D uncertain. The CDR3 is made up of 12 amino acids. Germline values: CDR1 MNHEY, CDR2 SMNVEV (reference sequence). Trimming removed 4 bases from V and 9 bases from J, with 10 bases in between. The CDR3 sequence is CASSYGWREQFF. The CDR3 DNA is TGTGCCAGCAGTTACGGATGGCGTGAGCAGTTCTTC.

V and J are TRBV18 and TRBJ1-1, with D perhaps TRBD1 (6 bases). Per germline, CDR1 KGHSH and CDR2 LQKENI. The CDR3 is 15 amino acids. The ends were cut back, 6 bases at V and 5 bases at J, with 19 bases in the middle. This chain's CDR3 is CASSPSRGGPTEAFF. The CDR3 coding sequence is TGTGCCAGCTCCCCATCACGGGGGGGGCCGACTGAAGCTTTCTTT. Full variable domain (missing parts from reference TRBV18 and TRBJ1-1): NAGVMQNPRHLVRRRGQEARLRCSPMKGHSHVYWYRQLPEEGLKFMVYLQKENIIDESGMPKERFSAEFPKEGPSILRIQQVVRGDSAAYFCASSPSRGGPTEAFFGQGTRLTVV.

This sequence joins TRBV9 and TRBJ1-6; D is ambiguous. Per the germline V gene, CDR1 is SGDLS and CDR2 is YYNGEE. V was pared by 5 bases and J by 7 bases, with 13 bases between. This CDR3 is 14 amino acids long. CDR3 in amino acids: CASSSGRINSPLHF. CDR3 DNA sequence: TGTGCCAGCAGTTCCGGACGCATCAATTCACCCCTCCACTTT.

The chain links TRBV28 to TRBJ1-1; D possibly corresponds to TRBD1 (5 bases). The V end lost 5 bases, the J end lost 4 bases, and 11 bases lay between the germline ends. Germline V gives CDR1 MDHEN, CDR2 SYDVKM. The CDR3 spans 13 residues. The CDR3 here is CASSPGGTTEAFF. The CDR3 DNA follows: TGTGCCAGCAGTCCGGGTGGGACCACTGAAGCTTTCTTT.

V gene TRBV19 combines with J gene TRBJ1-1; a possible D gene is TRBD1 (5 bases). Trimming removed 5 bases at V and 3 bases at J, with 10 bases between. Germline assignment: CDR1 LNHDA and CDR2 SQIVND (reference sequence). This CDR3 spans 13 amino acids. CDR3 DNA sequence: TGTGCCAGTAGTGGGGGTCCCTACACTGAAGCTTTCTTT. Its protein product is CASSGGPYTEAFF.

The chain links TRBV7-8 to TRBJ2-7, with 9 bases lining up with TRBD2. V lost 6 bases to trimming and J lost 1 base; unmatched junction nucleotides: 4. The CDR3 has 14 amino acids. The germline V gene has CDR1 SGHVS and CDR2 FQNEAQ. In DNA form, the CDR3 reads TGTGCCAGCAGAGGGGGACTAGCATCCTACGAGCAGTACTTC. This gives the protein CASRGGLASYEQYF. The variable domain in full, completed from reference TRBV7-8 and TRBJ2-7, reads GAGVSQSPRYKVAKRGQDVALRCDPISGHVSLFWYQQALGQGPEFLTYFQNEAQLDKSGLPSDRFFAERPEGSVSTLKIQRTQQEDSAVYLCASRGGLASYEQYFGPGTRLTVT.

The chain links TRBV27 to TRBJ2-5; D may correspond to TRBD1 or TRBD2 (5 bases each). Between the trimmed V and J ends, which lost 4 bases and 0 bases, there was a span of 24 bases. This CDR3 has 19 residues. The germline CDR1 and CDR2 sequences are MNHEY and SMNVEV (reference sequence). The CDR3 DNA follows: TGTGCCAGCAGTTATCTACCTTTGGGACCCGAACGGAACCAAGAGACCCAGTACTTC. Translation gives CASSYLPLGPERNQETQYF.

This chain connects TRBV5-1 to TRBJ1-5; 7 bases align to TRBD1. Trimming removed 7 bases from V and 1 base from J; junction bases left unmatched: 8. The CDR3 consists of 15 residues. Germline V CDR1 and CDR2: SGHRS, YFSETQ. The CDR3 loop is CASALTTGSNQPQHF. CDR3 in DNA: TGCGCCAGCGCCCTCACGACAGGGAGCAATCAGCCCCAGCATTTT. Variable domain in full (rest from reference TRBV5-1 and TRBJ1-5): KAGVTQTPRYLIKTRGQQVTLSCSPISGHRSVSWYQQTPGQGLQFLFEYFSETQRNKGNFPGRFSGRQFSNSRSEMNVSTLELGDSALYLCASALTTGSNQPQHFGDGTRLSIL.

This sequence joins TRBV5-4 and TRBJ1-1; D unclear. V was clipped by 1 base and J by 4 bases, with 8 bases between them. Germline lookup yields CDR1 SGHNT and CDR2 YYREEE (reference sequence). This CDR3 region has 13 residues. CDR3 loop: CASSLNTGTEAFF. The DNA for the CDR3 is TGTGCCAGCAGCTTGAATACCGGCACTGAAGCTTTCTTT.

This chain uses TRBV28 with TRBJ2-7; D is possibly TRBD1 (6 bases). The CDR3 runs to 11 residues. Germline V lookup: CDR1 MDHEN, CDR2 SYDVKM. Trimming took off 5 bases at V and 6 bases at J, with 8 bases between the two ends. The chain's CDR3 is CASSQGREQYF. The CDR3 DNA sequence: TGTGCCAGCAGTCAGGGGCGCGAGCAGTACTTC.